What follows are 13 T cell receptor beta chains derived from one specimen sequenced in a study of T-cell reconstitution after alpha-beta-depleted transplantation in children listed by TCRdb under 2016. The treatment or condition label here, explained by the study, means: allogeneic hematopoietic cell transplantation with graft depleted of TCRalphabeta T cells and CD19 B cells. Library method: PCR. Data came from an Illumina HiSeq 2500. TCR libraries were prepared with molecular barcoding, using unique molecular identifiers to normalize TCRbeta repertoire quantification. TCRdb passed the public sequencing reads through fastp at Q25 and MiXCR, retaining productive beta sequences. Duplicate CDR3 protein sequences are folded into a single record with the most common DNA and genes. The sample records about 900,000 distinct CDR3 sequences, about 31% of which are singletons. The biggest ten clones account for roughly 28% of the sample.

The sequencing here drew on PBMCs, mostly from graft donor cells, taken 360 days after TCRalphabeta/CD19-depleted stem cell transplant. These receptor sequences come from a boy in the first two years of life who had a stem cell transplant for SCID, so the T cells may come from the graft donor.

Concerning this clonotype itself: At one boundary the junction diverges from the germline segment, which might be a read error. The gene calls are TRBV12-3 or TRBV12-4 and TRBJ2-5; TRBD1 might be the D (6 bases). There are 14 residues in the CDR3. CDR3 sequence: CASSTGTRQGTQYF. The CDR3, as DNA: TGTGCCAGCAGCACCGGGACACGACAAGGGACCCAGTACTTC.

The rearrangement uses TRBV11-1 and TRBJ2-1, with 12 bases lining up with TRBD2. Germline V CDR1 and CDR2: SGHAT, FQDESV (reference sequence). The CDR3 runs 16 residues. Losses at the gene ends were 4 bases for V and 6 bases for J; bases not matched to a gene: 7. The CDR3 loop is CASSYASGGATNEQFF. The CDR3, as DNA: TGTGCCAGCAGCTACGCTAGCGGGGGGGCAACCAATGAGCAGTTCTTC.

CDR3 sequence: CATSRDPGSYNEQFF. CDR3 coding DNA: TGTGCCACCAGCAGAGATCCGGGTTCCTACAATGAGCAGTTCTTC. This chain uses TRBV15 with TRBJ2-1; D is unclear. Germline lookup yields CDR1 LNHNV and CDR2 YYDKDF (reference sequence). V lost 0 bases, J lost 1 base, and 7 bases lay in between. CDR3 length equals 15 residues.

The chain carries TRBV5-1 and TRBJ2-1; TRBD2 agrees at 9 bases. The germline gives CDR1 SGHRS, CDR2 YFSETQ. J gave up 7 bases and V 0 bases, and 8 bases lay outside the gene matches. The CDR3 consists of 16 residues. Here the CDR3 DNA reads TGCGCCAGCAGCTTGGGGCGGGGGGGGGCGTCTAATGAGCAGTTCTTC. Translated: CASSLGRGGASNEQFF.

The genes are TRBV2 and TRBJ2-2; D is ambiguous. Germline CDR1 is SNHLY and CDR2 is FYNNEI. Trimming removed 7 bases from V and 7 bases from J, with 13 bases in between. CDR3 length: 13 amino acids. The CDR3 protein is CASNVGFIGELFF. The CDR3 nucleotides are TGTGCCAGCAATGTAGGGTTTATCGGGGAGCTGTTTTTT.

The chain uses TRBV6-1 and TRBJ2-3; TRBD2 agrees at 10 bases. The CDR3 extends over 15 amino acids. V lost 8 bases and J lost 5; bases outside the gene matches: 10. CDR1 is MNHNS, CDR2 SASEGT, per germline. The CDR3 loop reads CASALAGDFVDTQYF. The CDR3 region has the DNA TGTGCCAGCGCGCTAGCGGGGGATTTTGTAGATACGCAGTATTTT.

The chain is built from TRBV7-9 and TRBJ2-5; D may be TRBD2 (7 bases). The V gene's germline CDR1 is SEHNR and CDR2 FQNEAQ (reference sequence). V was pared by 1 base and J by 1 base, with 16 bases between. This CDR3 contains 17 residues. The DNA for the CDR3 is TGTGCCAGCAGCTTAGGGCGGGGGCGTACCTCCCAAGAGACCCAGTACTTC. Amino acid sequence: CASSLGRGRTSQETQYF.

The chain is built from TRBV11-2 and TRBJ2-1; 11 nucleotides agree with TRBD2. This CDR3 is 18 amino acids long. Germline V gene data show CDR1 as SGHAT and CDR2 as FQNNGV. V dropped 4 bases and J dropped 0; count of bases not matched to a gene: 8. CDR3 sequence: CASSSLALAGVSYNEQFF. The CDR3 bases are TGTGCCAGCAGCTCACTCGCACTAGCGGGGGTCTCCTACAATGAGCAGTTCTTC.

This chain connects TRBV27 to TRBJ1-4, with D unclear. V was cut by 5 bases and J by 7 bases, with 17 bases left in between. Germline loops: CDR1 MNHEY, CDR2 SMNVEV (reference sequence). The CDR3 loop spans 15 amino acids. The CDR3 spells CASSISAGPGEKLFF. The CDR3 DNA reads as TGTGCCAGCAGTATCAGTGCGGGCCCCGGTGAAAAACTGTTTTTT.

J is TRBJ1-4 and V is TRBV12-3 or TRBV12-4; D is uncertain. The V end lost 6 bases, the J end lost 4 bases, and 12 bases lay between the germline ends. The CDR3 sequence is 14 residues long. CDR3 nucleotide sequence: TGTGCCAGCAGCCCGTCTACGGTTAATGAAAAACTGTTTTTT. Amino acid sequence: CASSPSTVNEKLFF.

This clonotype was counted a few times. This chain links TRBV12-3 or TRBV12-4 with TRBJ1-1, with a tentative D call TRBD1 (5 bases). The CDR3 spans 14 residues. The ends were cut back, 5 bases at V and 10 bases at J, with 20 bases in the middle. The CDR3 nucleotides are TGTGCCAGCAGTCCGAAGGGCGTCAGGGACGGAGCTTTCTTT. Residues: CASSPKGVRDGAFF.

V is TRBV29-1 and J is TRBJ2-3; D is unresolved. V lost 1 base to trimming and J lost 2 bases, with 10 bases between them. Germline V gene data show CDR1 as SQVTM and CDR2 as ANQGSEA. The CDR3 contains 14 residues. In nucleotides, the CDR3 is TGCAGCGTTGAAGGAGGATCAACCACAGATACGCAGTATTTT. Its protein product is CSVEGGSTTDTQYF.

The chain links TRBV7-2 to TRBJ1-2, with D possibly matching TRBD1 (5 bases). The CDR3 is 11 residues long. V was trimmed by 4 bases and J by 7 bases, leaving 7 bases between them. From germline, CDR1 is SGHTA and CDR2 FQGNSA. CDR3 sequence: CASSSQGGYTF. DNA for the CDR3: TGTGCCAGCAGCTCCCAGGGTGGCTACACCTTC.